The clone carrying this T cell receptor (beta chain) was observed at least ten times. The CDR3 length is 16 residues. V lost 2 bases and J lost 4; bases outside the gene matches: 6. Germline loops: CDR1 KGHDR, CDR2 SFDVKD. The sample comes from a study of molecular identifiers for immune sequencing clone quantification. TCRdb passed the PCR reads through MiXCR, listing each CDR3 protein once. Of 80,000 to 130,000 distinct CDR3 sequences listed, around 33% are singletons. Sorting isolated naive CD8 T cells as CD8+CD4-CCR7+CD45RA+ events. Sample: naive CD8+ T cells from blood, with Jurkat cell RNA spiked in. Subset specified: FACS-sorted CD8+CD4-CCR7+CD45RA+ naive T cells. The V call is TRBV24-1, the J call TRBJ1-5, with 8 positions matching TRBD1. The source is a human donor in good health. Some libraries in this study had Jurkat cell RNA spiked in. Written as DNA, the CDR3 is TGTGCCACCAGTGATTCGCGGAACAGGGGGAATCAGCCCCAGCATTTT. It encodes CATSDSRNRGNQPQHF.